The 24 T cell receptor beta chains given below trace back to one sample, sequenced in a study of identical twins. TCRdb redid the calling of the 5' RACE reads with MiXCR, one entry per CDR3 protein. The table has under 450,000 distinct CDR3 sequences, around 20% seen once. Sequencing was performed on naive T cells sorted from blood. Receptors originate from a man aged 45 to 65 in good health.

The chain joins TRBV12-3 or TRBV12-4 to TRBJ2-1; a weak D match, TRBD1 (6 bases). Trimming removed 6 bases at V and 10 bases at J, with 13 bases between. CDR3 length: 12 amino acids. This CDR3 reads CASRSGVGEQFF. The CDR3 DNA is TGTGCCAGCAGGTCAGGGGTTGGGGAGCAGTTCTTC.

This clonotype showed up just a few times. This chain uses TRBV10-3 with TRBJ2-3; TRBD2 might be the D (6 bases). V lost 10 bases to trimming and J lost 0 bases, with 8 bases between them. CDR3 length: 12 amino acids. From germline, CDR1 is ENHRY and CDR2 SYGVKD. The CDR3 bases are TGTGCCACGGGGGAAAGCACAGATACGCAGTATTTT. Its protein product is CATGESTDTQYF.

This clonotype was seen at least ten times. The rearrangement uses TRBV11-2 and TRBJ2-3; D is perhaps TRBD1 (7 bases). The germline gives CDR1 SGHAT, CDR2 FQNNGV. V was shortened by 7 bases and J by 2 bases, with 25 bases between the two germline ends. The CDR3 extends over 18 amino acids. CDR3 protein: CASMQGGATRPPTDTQYF. The CDR3 DNA sequence: TGTGCCAGCATGCAGGGGGGCGCAACTAGGCCCCCCACAGATACGCAGTATTTT.

This clonotype was seen at least ten times. The rearrangement uses TRBV5-1 and TRBJ2-1; either TRBD1 or TRBD2 may supply D (5 bases each). CDR1 and CDR2 from the germline V gene are SGHRS and YFSETQ. V was clipped by 0 bases and J by 4 bases, with 8 bases between them. The CDR3 loop spans 14 amino acids. The CDR3 DNA sequence: TGCGCCAGCAGCTTGGTGGGGGAGTACAATGAGCAGTTCTTC. This sequence encodes CASSLVGEYNEQFF.

This clonotype came up many times. V usage is TRBV5-1 and J usage is TRBJ2-5, with 7 nucleotides matching TRBD1. Germline CDR1 is SGHRS and CDR2 is YFSETQ. The CDR3 runs to 14 residues. The V segment lost 3 bases and the J segment 0 bases; nucleotides outside the gene matches: 2. As DNA, the CDR3 is TGCGCCAGCAGCTCCACAGGGGACCAAGAGACCCAGTACTTC. Translation gives CASSSTGDQETQYF.

This clonotype was picked up many times. This chain joins TRBV5-5 and TRBJ2-1; TRBD2 matches 11 bases. Germline CDR1 is SGHKS and CDR2 is YYEKEE (reference sequence). This CDR3 is 17 amino acids long. Trimming took 3 bases from V and 7 from J; bases not matched to a gene: 12. The CDR3 loop is CASSSLWLAGGANEQFF. CDR3 DNA: TGTGCCAGCAGCTCCCTCTGGCTAGCGGGAGGAGCTAATGAGCAGTTCTTC.

The chain joins TRBV20-1 to TRBJ1-1; no reliable D call. V was clipped by 0 bases and J by 0 bases, with 8 bases between them. This CDR3 spans 14 amino acids. Per germline, CDR1 DFQATT and CDR2 SNEGSKA (reference sequence). This chain's CDR3 is CSARDPRVNTEAFF. CDR3 bases: TGCAGTGCTAGAGACCCCAGAGTGAACACTGAAGCTTTCTTT.

V and J are TRBV6-5 and TRBJ1-2; no reliable D call. V was shortened by 4 bases and J by 7 bases, with 16 bases between the two germline ends. The CDR3 is 14 residues long. CDR1 and CDR2 from the germline V gene are MNHEY and SVGAGI. The CDR3 loop is CASSSLGHATGYTF. CDR3 nucleotides: TGTGCCAGCAGTTCTCTCGGGCACGCTACTGGCTACACCTTC.

The CDR3 region has the DNA TGTGCCAGCCAGGGCGCGGGGAACACTGAAGCTTTCTTT. As protein: CASQGAGNTEAFF. The rearrangement joins TRBV7-9 to TRBJ1-1; TRBD1 might be the D (5 bases). The CDR3 is made up of 13 amino acids. Germline V gene lookup returns CDR1 SEHNR and CDR2 FQNEAQ (reference sequence). V lost 8 bases to trimming and J lost 1 base, with 11 bases between them.

In its sample, this clonotype was seen a few times. This CDR3 is CSAATGGEETQYF. CDR3 in DNA: TGCAGTGCCGCTACAGGGGGCGAGGAGACCCAGTACTTC. This rearrangement joins TRBV20-1 to TRBJ2-5; 9 bases agree with TRBD1. CDR1 and CDR2 from the germline V gene are DFQATT and SNEGSKA (reference sequence). The junction had 7 bases not matched to a gene; V was cut back by 6 bases and J by 5 bases. This CDR3 is 13 amino acids long.

The rearrangement links TRBV11-1 to TRBJ2-7, with D possibly being TRBD1 (6 bases). The ends were cut back, 5 bases at V and 6 bases at J, with 14 bases in the middle. Germline V CDR1 and CDR2: SGHAT, FQDESV (reference sequence). This CDR3 spans 13 amino acids. This CDR3 reads CASSEGQPFEQYF. The CDR3 coding sequence is TGTGCCAGCAGCGAAGGACAGCCCTTCGAGCAGTACTTC.

The table lists this clonotype with a few counts. This rearrangement joins TRBV6-4 to TRBJ1-2; D remains ambiguous. Germline V gene data show CDR1 as MRHNA and CDR2 as SNTAGT. V lost 4 bases and J 4 bases, leaving 19 bases between the germline ends. The CDR3 is 16 residues long. The CDR3 nucleotides read TGTGCCAGCAGTGGACTTACCGATGGAGCGACCTATGGCTACACCTTC. Protein: CASSGLTDGATYGYTF.

In this sample, this clonotype turned up many times. The rearrangement uses TRBV12-3 or TRBV12-4 and TRBJ1-1; 8 bases agree with TRBD1. The CDR3 contains 14 residues. Trimming at V came to 5 bases and at J to 5 bases, leaving 7 bases not matched to a gene. CDR3 region: CASSPTQGATEAFF. The CDR3 nucleotides are TGTGCCAGCAGTCCAACTCAGGGGGCAACTGAAGCTTTCTTT.

This clonotype has just a few counts. The junction and the germline gene differ at one end; a read error may be behind it. V is TRBV6-1 and J is TRBJ2-3; TRBD2 is a possible D gene (6 bases). The germline V gene has CDR1 MNHNS and CDR2 SASEGT. This CDR3 is built from 15 residues. CDR3 sequence: CASSPGGVITNTQYF. CDR3 DNA sequence: TGTGCCAGCAGCCCCGGGGGAGTAATCACAAATACGCAGTATTTT.

In this sample, this clonotype turned up a few times. This chain uses TRBV5-1 with TRBJ1-2, with no clear D. Germline V gene lookup returns CDR1 SGHRS and CDR2 YFSETQ. This CDR3 spans 15 amino acids. Between the trimmed V and J ends, which lost 0 bases and 2 bases, there was a span of 11 bases. CDR3 nucleotide sequence: TGCGCCAGCAGCTTGGCCACGGCAGTCAACTATGGCTACACCTTC. It translates to CASSLATAVNYGYTF.

The rearrangement joins TRBV20-1 to TRBJ2-1, with a tentative D call TRBD2 (5 bases). The CDR3 sequence is 11 residues long. The germline V gene has CDR1 DFQATT and CDR2 SNEGSKA (reference sequence). With 1 base removed from V and 12 bases from J, the gap between germline ends came to 10 bases. The CDR3 DNA follows: TGCAGTGCTAGAGGAACTAGTGGGCAGTTCTTC. This gives the protein CSARGTSGQFF.

CDR3 sequence: CASSPYIQRGQETQYF. CDR3 bases: TGTGCCAGCAGTCCATACATCCAGCGGGGACAAGAGACCCAGTACTTC. The chain couples TRBV7-2 to TRBJ2-5; 7 positions agree with TRBD2. Germline lookup yields CDR1 SGHTA and CDR2 FQGNSA. The CDR3 totals 16 residues. J lost 2 bases, V lost 6 bases, and 12 bases had no gene match.

Turning to this clonotype: A single base separates this from a much larger clone, so it may be a read error. The V call is TRBV5-1, the J call TRBJ2-4, with TRBD2 as a possible D gene (6 bases). CDR1 SGHRS and CDR2 YFSETQ come from the germline V gene. The CDR3 has 14 amino acids. The CDR3 spells CASGLGGTKNIQYF. CDR3 bases: TGCGCCAGCGGCTTGGGGGGTACCAAAAACATTCAGTACTTC.

The CDR3 DNA reads TGTGCCAGCAGTTTATCGGGTATGGGGGAGCTGTTTTTT. The encoded protein is CASSLSGMGELFF. This sequence joins TRBV27 and TRBJ2-2; D remains ambiguous. The CDR3 is 13 residues long. Germline V gene data show CDR1 as MNHEY and CDR2 as SMNVEV (reference sequence). Trimming left V 0 bases short and J 8 bases short, with 7 bases between.

This clonotype was seen more than once but under ten times. This sequence joins TRBV10-3 and TRBJ2-7; D tentatively reads TRBD1 or TRBD2 (5 bases each). The CDR3 runs 15 residues. Germline V CDR1 and CDR2: ENHRY, SYGVKD. Trimming stripped 2 bases from V and 1 base from J, with 12 bases between. The CDR3 DNA is TGTGCCATCAGTGAGCTACTAGGGGAGTCCTACGAGCAGTACTTC. This gives the protein CAISELLGESYEQYF.

There are a few counts of this clonotype. The V and J genes are TRBV21-1 and TRBJ2-7; TRBD1 is the table's D call, not checked against the DNA. TRBV21-1 is termed a pseudogene. The CDR3 is 16 residues long. The CDR3 DNA is TGTGCCAGCAGCAAAAGGGGGACACCGGGGGCCTACGAGCAGTACTTC. Encoded protein: CASSKRGTPGAYEQYF.

This clonotype appeared a few times. The V gene is TRBV4-3, the J gene TRBJ1-1, with D tentatively TRBD1 (5 bases). CDR3 length: 15 residues. Trimming stripped 0 bases from V and 1 base from J, with 9 bases between. Looked up from germline, CDR1 is LGHNA and CDR2 is YSLEER. The CDR3 bases are TGCGCCAGCAGCCAAGATGGGGCAGAGAACACTGAAGCTTTCTTT. Its protein is CASSQDGAENTEAFF.

A note on this clonotype: It may be a read error: a sequence one base away is much more abundant. The chain is built from TRBV4-2 and TRBJ1-1; D remains ambiguous. V was clipped by 0 bases and J by 3 bases, with 8 bases between them. The CDR3 consists of 14 residues. The germline gives CDR1 LGHNA, CDR2 YNFKEQ. CDR3 DNA sequence: TGTGCCAGCAGCCAAGATAGCCGATACACTGAAGCTTTCTTT. Encoded protein: CASSQDSRYTEAFF.

V gene TRBV27 combines with J gene TRBJ2-3; a possible D gene is TRBD2 (5 bases). CDR1 is MNHEY, CDR2 SMNVEV, per germline (reference sequence). This CDR3 contains 14 residues. V lost 4 bases, J lost 7 bases, and 15 bases lay in between. The CDR3 nucleotides are TGTGCCAGCAGTTCGATTCCATCGGGGAATACGCAGTATTTT. It is translated as CASSSIPSGNTQYF.